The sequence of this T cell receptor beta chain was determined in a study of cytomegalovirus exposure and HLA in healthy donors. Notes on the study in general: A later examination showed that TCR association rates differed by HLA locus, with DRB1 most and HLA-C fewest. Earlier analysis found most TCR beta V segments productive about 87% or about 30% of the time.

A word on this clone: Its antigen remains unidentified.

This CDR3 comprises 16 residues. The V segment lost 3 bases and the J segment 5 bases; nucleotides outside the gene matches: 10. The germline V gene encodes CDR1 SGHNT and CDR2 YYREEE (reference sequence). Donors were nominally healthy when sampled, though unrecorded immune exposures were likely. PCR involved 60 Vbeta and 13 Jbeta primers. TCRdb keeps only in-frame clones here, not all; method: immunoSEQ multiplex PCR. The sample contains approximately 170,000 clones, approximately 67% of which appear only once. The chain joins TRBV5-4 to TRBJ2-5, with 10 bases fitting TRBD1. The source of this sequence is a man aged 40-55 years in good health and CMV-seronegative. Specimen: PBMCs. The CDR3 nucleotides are TGTGCCAGCAGCTCCCGACAGGGGGCGACAGGGGAGACCCAGTACTTC. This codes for CASSSRQGATGETQYF.